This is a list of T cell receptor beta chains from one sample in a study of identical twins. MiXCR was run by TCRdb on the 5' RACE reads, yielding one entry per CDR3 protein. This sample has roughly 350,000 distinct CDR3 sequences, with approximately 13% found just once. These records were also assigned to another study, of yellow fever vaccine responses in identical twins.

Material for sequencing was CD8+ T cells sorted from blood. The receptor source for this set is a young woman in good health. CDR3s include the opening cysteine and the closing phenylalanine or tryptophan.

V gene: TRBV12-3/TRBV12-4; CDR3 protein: CASSSWTEETHYF
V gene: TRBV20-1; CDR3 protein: CSARDLPEEAFF
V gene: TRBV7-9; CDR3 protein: CASSLSMGTVDETQYF
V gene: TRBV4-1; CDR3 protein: CASSLGQGITDTQYF
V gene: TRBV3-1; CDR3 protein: CASSSLWRIKSGGRSYNEQFF
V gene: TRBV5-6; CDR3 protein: CASSLETLAGNYEQYF
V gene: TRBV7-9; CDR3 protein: CASSPDRGPGELFF
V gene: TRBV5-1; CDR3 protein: CASSLMAMNTEAFF
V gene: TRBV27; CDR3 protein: CASSPYPGQVDNEQFF
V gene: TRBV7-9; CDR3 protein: CASSFGQGWNYEQYF
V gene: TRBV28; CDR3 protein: CASINMGLAGETDTQYF
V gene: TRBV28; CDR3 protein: CASRVTGGRTQYF
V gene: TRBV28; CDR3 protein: CASSFGWSQYEQYF
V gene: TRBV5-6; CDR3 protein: CASSPGTSGVDEQFF
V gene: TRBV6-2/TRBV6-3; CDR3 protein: CASSYSRAGDQETQYF
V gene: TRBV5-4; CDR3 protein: CATSTWGGETDTQYF
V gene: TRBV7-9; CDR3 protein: CATTGGAWDEQFF
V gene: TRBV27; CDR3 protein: CASSLSLTSGITNYEQYF
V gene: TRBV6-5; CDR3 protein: CASSYSPPGSNYGYTF
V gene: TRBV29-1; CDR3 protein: CSVGLTELGYTF
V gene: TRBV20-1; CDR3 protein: CSARAERESPEQFF
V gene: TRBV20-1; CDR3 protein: CSATGLGAPDTQYF
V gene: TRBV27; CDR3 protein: CASSETSGSQVEQYF
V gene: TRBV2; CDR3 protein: CASSGMGGNTEAFF
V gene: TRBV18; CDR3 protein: CASSPPGERERVFYNEQFF
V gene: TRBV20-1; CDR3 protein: CSARSGGGYEQYF
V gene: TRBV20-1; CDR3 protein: CSGPGWGTEAFF